This TCR beta chain is drawn from a study of cytomegalovirus exposure and HLA in healthy donors. For this clone: Its antigen is currently unknown.

Regarding the study as a whole: Testing in vitro showed a few CMV-associated chains specific for CMV antigens. The majority of CMV-associated TCR beta chains were reported as apparently HLA-restricted in a later analysis.

The PCR had 60 Vbeta and 13 Jbeta primers. Data came from immunoSEQ multiplex PCR; TCRdb stores just in-frame clones and leaves some out. The table shows around 150,000 clones, with more than 60% occurring only once. Sequencing input: PBMCs. The receptor was isolated from a male donor in good health and CMV-seronegative.

Here the CDR3 reads CASSQHTGANVLTF. The CDR3, as DNA: TGTGCCAGCAGCCAACACACCGGGGCCAACGTCCTGACTTTC. This rearrangement joins TRBV5-4 to TRBJ2-6; no clear D. The CDR3 loop spans 14 amino acids. Germline V gene data show CDR1 as SGHNT and CDR2 as YYREEE (reference sequence). V was shortened by 4 bases and J by 4 bases, with 9 bases between the two germline ends.